These T cell receptor beta chains were read from a single sample in a study of CXCR3-negative and CXCR3-positive naive CD8 T cells. For each CDR3 protein, TCRdb gives one entry from its re-call of the 5' RACE reads, without DNA. The sample spans approximately 39,000 distinct CDR3 sequences; the ten largest clones claim more than 12%. The sequenced sample was memory CD8+ T cells from blood. Receptors originate from a human donor in good health. Some clones in this sample may be carry-over from other donors' samples. CDR3s include the opening cysteine and the closing phenylalanine or tryptophan. A row's size may be missing; if present it is once, few, many or a size class.

- TRBJ2-3 TRBV28 CASRTSGALDTQYF
- TRBJ2-2 TRBV7-9 CASSVGQEYTGELFF
- TRBJ1-3 TRBV4-3 CASSQDNSGNTIYF
- TRBJ2-1 TRBV12-3/TRBV12-4 CASRGGRSEQFF
- TRBJ1-2 TRBV29-1 CSVEEEQGYGYTF
- TRBJ2-7 TRBV29-1 CSARTSGAYEQYF
- TRBJ1-6 TRBV13 CASTTGNSPLHF
- TRBJ2-7 TRBV7-6 CASSFRQGAYEQYF
- TRBJ2-3 TRBV29-1 CSVNDRRATDTQYF
- TRBJ1-1 TRBV27 CASSSTGNTEAFF
- TRBJ2-1 TRBV14 CASSHASGSQFF
- TRBJ1-2 TRBV4-3 CASSQAAGENYGYTF
- TRBJ2-3 TRBV7-9 CASSSDRGRTDTQYF
- TRBJ2-7 TRBV4-1 CASSHPGGNEQYF
- TRBJ2-1 TRBV2 CASSPFQGSNEQFF
- TRBJ1-5 TRBV20-1 CSANDIGGGPNSNQPQHF
- TRBJ2-3 TRBV5-1 CASSDKQGLTDTQYF
- TRBJ2-7 TRBV28 CASSFGERELREQYF
- TRBJ2-5 TRBV7-9 CASSNPRQGATWETQYF
- TRBJ2-7 TRBV7-8 CASSLALRGSYEQYF
- TRBJ2-1 TRBV25-1 CASSEYNEQFF
- TRBJ2-7 TRBV4-1 CASSQVEGAASYEQYF
- TRBJ2-7 TRBV25-1 CASSELGLAGGTYEQYF
- TRBJ2-3 TRBV24-1 CATSDPGQADTQYF
- TRBJ2-6 TRBV6-5 CASSLQISGANVLTF
- TRBJ2-7 TRBV7-2 CASSFTGYDEQYF
- TRBJ2-7 TRBV20-1 CSARDWGEQYF
- TRBJ2-7 TRBV4-3 CASSPSVGSTSGSYEQYF
- TRBJ2-1 TRBV7-2 CASTREDFTLSREQFF
- TRBJ2-7 TRBV29-1 CSVGRGGGAEEQYF
- TRBJ2-3 TRBV7-2 CASSVSGRTVTDTQYF
- TRBJ2-1 TRBV2 CASSALTVRNTPAYNEQFF
- TRBJ1-4 TRBV6-5 CASSYSDGNEKLFF
- TRBJ2-7 TRBV7-2 CASSLKGGGSSYEQYF
- TRBJ2-2 TRBV6-5 CASSYYGAGELFF
- TRBJ2-2 TRBV20-1 CSARIIQGANTGELFF
- TRBJ2-7 TRBV6-5 CASSWGQGAGEQYF
- TRBJ2-1 TRBV2 CASSVSSGSTDEQFF
- TRBJ2-5 TRBV12-3/TRBV12-4 CASSFSGGSEAQETQYF
- TRBJ2-2 TRBV29-1 CSALQGMARTGELFF
- TRBJ2-1 TRBV3-1 CASSQGEGEQFF
- TRBJ2-1 TRBV4-1 CASSPLIYRENNEQFF
- TRBJ2-3 TRBV10-1 CASSDRTFQLTDTQYF
- TRBJ2-7 TRBV6-6 CASRDGTSYEQYF
- TRBJ2-7 TRBV29-1 CSVRQDGTYEQYF
medium-sized TRBJ2-3 TRBV11-2 CASSPFFDTQYF
- TRBJ2-2 TRBV27 CASSTGGTGELFF
- TRBJ2-2 TRBV6-2/TRBV6-3 CASSYGLAVTGELFF
- TRBJ2-1 TRBV29-1 CSAANAPGQGRNEQFF
- TRBJ2-1 TRBV2 CASVGAYGNEQFF
- TRBJ2-7 TRBV29-1 CSVELFRRGQPYEQYF
- TRBJ2-4 TRBV28 CASTPPAAKNIQYF
- TRBJ2-3 TRBV12-3/TRBV12-4 CASSTQRYQADTQYF
- TRBJ1-4 TRBV7-9 CASSSGAANEKLFF
- TRBJ2-7 TRBV29-1 CSVDGWAGSYEQYF
- TRBJ2-7 TRBV29-1 CSVGLGRGHEQYF
- TRBJ1-1 TRBV7-2 CASSNLGGNTEAFF
- TRBJ1-1 TRBV28 CASSLQLISTEAFF
- TRBJ2-3 TRBV9 CASSVAGLDTQYF
- TRBJ2-7 TRBV20-1 CSARSEMPYEQYF